These 11 T cell receptor beta chains originate from one sample sequenced in a study of post-analysis software for immune sequencing data. Findings and limits, study-wide: The five TRBV segments detected at higher frequency in patients than in controls included TRBV5-6, TRBV5-1 and TRBV20-1.

TCR beta libraries were prepared from cDNA with unique molecular identifiers. TCRdb re-called the PCR reads with MiXCR, one entry per CDR3 protein. The table includes around 500,000 distinct CDR3 sequences, around 36% detected once. Their antigens remain unidentified. The sample taken for sequencing was blood. These receptors came from a girl under 18 with multiple sclerosis.

Comment on this clonotype: The junction departs from the called germline gene at one end, perhaps through a read error. This chain connects TRBV7-7 to TRBJ2-5; 7 bases fit TRBD1. The better agreement between TRBJ2-1 and the DNA end casts doubt on the J call. Germline assignment: CDR1 SSHAT and CDR2 FNYEAQ (reference sequence). This CDR3 comprises 14 residues. DNA of the CDR3: TGTGCTAGCAGCCCCCGGACAGGACAAGAGACCCAGTTCTTC. Residues: CASSPRTGQETQFF.

To note about this clonotype: The junction departs from germline at one end; a sequencing error may be responsible. CDR3 region: CVSTHDREGQPQHF. DNA of the CDR3: TGCGTCAGCACCCATGACAGGGAAGGTCAGCCCCAGCATTTT. The chain links TRBV5-1 to TRBJ1-5; TRBD1 aligns across 7 bases. This CDR3 comprises 14 residues. Germline loops: CDR1 SGHRS, CDR2 YFSETQ.

J is TRBJ1-6 and V is TRBV7-8, with 9 positions matching TRBD1. This CDR3 spans 18 amino acids. CDR1 is SGHVS, CDR2 FQNEAQ, per germline. After removal of 1 base from V and 9 bases from J, the junction contained 13 bases not matched to a gene. Here the CDR3 DNA reads TGTGCCAGCAGCTTAGTCCTCTCTCGGACAGGGGAAAGTTCACCCCTCCACTTT. It codes for CASSLVLSRTGESSPLHF.

This clonotype came up many times. This chain connects TRBV27 to TRBJ2-5, with D unresolved. The end of the DNA is better explained by TRBJ2-7, so the J call may be wrong. The CDR3 sequence is 11 residues long. Germline values: CDR1 MNHEY, CDR2 SMNVEV (reference sequence). CDR3 nucleotide sequence: TGTGCCAGCACCAGTGGGTACGAGCAGTACTTC. Amino acid sequence: CASTSGYEQYF.

This clonotype was seen ten or more times. The chain joins TRBV10-3 to TRBJ2-5, with TRBD1 matching 8 bases. The length of the CDR3 is 13 residues. Germline loops: CDR1 ENHRY, CDR2 SYGVKD. The ends lost 10 bases at V and 5 bases at J; junction bases unmatched: 9. The CDR3 spells CATGQGVGETQYF. As DNA, the CDR3 is TGTGCCACAGGACAGGGCGTGGGGGAGACCCAGTACTTC.

This clonotype appeared a few times. This rearrangement joins TRBV20-1 to TRBJ2-5, with 7 bases lining up with TRBD2. Germline V gene data show CDR1 as DFQATT and CDR2 as SNEGSKA (reference sequence). The ends lost 6 bases at V and 3 bases at J; junction bases unmatched: 7. This CDR3 is built from 13 residues. CDR3 coding DNA: TGCAGTGCCTCCTTCGGGAGGAAAGAGACCCAGTACTTC. Translation gives CSASFGRKETQYF.

This chain links TRBV7-6 with TRBJ1-1; a weak D match, TRBD1 (5 bases). The length of the CDR3 is 15 residues. Germline lookup yields CDR1 SGHVS and CDR2 FNYEAQ. The V end lost 7 bases, the J end lost 1 base, and 16 bases lay between the germline ends. The chain's CDR3 is CASIEPGTANTEAFF. The CDR3 nucleotides are TGTGCCAGCATCGAACCCGGGACGGCGAACACTGAAGCTTTCTTT. Full variable domain (remainder filled in from reference TRBV7-6 and TRBJ1-1): GAGVSQSPRYKVTKRGQDVALRCDPISGHVSLYWYRQALGQGPEFLTYFNYEAQQDKSGLPNDRFSAERPEGSISTLTIQRTEQRDSAMYRCASIEPGTANTEAFFGQGTRLTVV.

For this clonotype: A much larger clone sits a single nucleotide away, making a read error possible. The chain has TRBV7-2 and TRBJ2-4, with D tentatively TRBD2 (5 bases). The germline V gene encodes CDR1 SGHTA and CDR2 FQGNSA. V lost 1 base and J 15 bases, leaving 16 bases between the germline ends. The CDR3 is made up of 13 amino acids. The CDR3 here is CASSLGGEYERYF. The CDR3 nucleotides are TGTGCCAGCAGCTTAGGTGGGGAGTACGAGCGGTACTTC.

This clonotype was seen more than once but under ten times. The chain carries TRBV29-1 and TRBJ2-2; unclear D gene. This CDR3 has 14 residues. Germline CDR1 is SQVTM and CDR2 is ANQGSEA. V was trimmed by 5 bases and J by 2 bases, leaving 12 bases between them. CDR3 loop: CSVRAVTNTGELFF. In nucleotides, the CDR3 is TGCAGCGTTCGAGCCGTCACCAACACCGGGGAGCTGTTTTTT.

The chain employs TRBV14 and TRBJ2-3; no definite D call. In germline, CDR1 is SGHDN, CDR2 FVKESK. The CDR3 loop spans 14 amino acids. The V gene lost 4 bases and the J gene lost 0 bases, with 8 bases spanning the gap. The CDR3 coding sequence is TGTGCCAGCAGCCCCAAGACCAGCACAGATACGCAGTATTTT. It encodes CASSPKTSTDTQYF.

The rearrangement uses TRBV6-5 and TRBJ1-4, with D unclear. Trimming shortened V by 6 bases and J by 6 bases, and 14 bases separated the two germline ends. The CDR3 has 14 amino acids. Germline loops: CDR1 MNHEY, CDR2 SVGAGI. The CDR3 coding sequence is TGTGCCAGCAGCTCGGGCCATTGGGATGAAAAACTGTTTTTT. Protein product: CASSSGHWDEKLFF.